The rows below give T cell receptor beta chains drawn from one sample of a study of cytomegalovirus exposure and HLA in healthy donors. TCRdb's table, derived via immunoSEQ multiplex PCR, lists solely in-frame clones and lacks some. The table records over 120,000 clones, about 80% of them present only once. The sample taken for sequencing was PBMCs. These receptors all stem from a woman aged 18-29 years in good health and CMV-seropositive. CDR3s include the opening cysteine and the closing phenylalanine or tryptophan. The order of the fields is J gene, CDR3 length, D gene, clone size, V gene, CDR3 DNA, CDR3 protein. D genes are given only for firm matches. The listing skips clone size in some rows; elsewhere it reads once, few, many or a size class.

j_gene: TRBJ2-5; len: 14; d_gene: .; abundance: .; v_gene: TRBV5-4; CDR3nt: TGTGCCAGCAGCGTGAGGTCTAGCAGAGAGACCCAGTACTTC; CDR3aa: CASSVRSSRETQYF
j_gene: TRBJ1-5; len: 13; d_gene: TRBD1; abundance: .; v_gene: TRBV4-3; CDR3nt: TGCGCCAGCGCCAGGGGGTTTGGTCAGCCCCAGCATTTT; CDR3aa: CASARGFGQPQHF
j_gene: TRBJ1-4; len: 16; d_gene: .; abundance: .; v_gene: TRBV30; CDR3nt: TGTGCCTGGAGTGTAGGGGGGGTTACCTTCAATGAAAAACTGTTTTTT; CDR3aa: CAWSVGGVTFNEKLFF
j_gene: TRBJ1-2; len: 17; d_gene: .; abundance: .; v_gene: TRBV9; CDR3nt: TGTGCCAGCAGCGTACTCCAGACATTCCAAGCTAACTATGGCTACACCTTC; CDR3aa: CASSVLQTFQANYGYTF
j_gene: TRBJ1-1; len: 14; d_gene: .; abundance: .; v_gene: TRBV6-5; CDR3nt: TGTGCCAGCAGTTACAGGGGAGGAGGGACTGAAGCTTTCTTT; CDR3aa: CASSYRGGGTEAFF
j_gene: TRBJ2-7; len: 14; d_gene: .; abundance: many; v_gene: TRBV6-6; CDR3nt: TGTGCCAGCAGTTACTCGGAGGGGTCCTACGAGCAGTACTTC; CDR3aa: CASSYSEGSYEQYF
j_gene: TRBJ1-5; len: 14; d_gene: TRBD1; abundance: .; v_gene: TRBV6-5; CDR3nt: TGTGCCAGCAGTCGTCAGGGGGGTAGTCAGCCCCAGCATTTT; CDR3aa: CASSRQGGSQPQHF
j_gene: TRBJ1-2; len: 13; d_gene: TRBD1; abundance: .; v_gene: TRBV11-2; CDR3nt: TGTGCCAGCAGCTTCACAGGGGGCGATGGCTACACCTTC; CDR3aa: CASSFTGGDGYTF
j_gene: TRBJ1-1; len: 17; d_gene: TRBD1; abundance: .; v_gene: TRBV19; CDR3nt: TGTGCCAGTAGAAGGGGGACAGGGGGCGCGACGAACACTGAAGCTTTCTTT; CDR3aa: CASRRGTGGATNTEAFF
j_gene: TRBJ1-1; len: 11; d_gene: .; abundance: .; v_gene: TRBV9; CDR3nt: TGTGCCAGCAGTCGGGACACTGAAGCTTTCTTT; CDR3aa: CASSRDTEAFF
j_gene: TRBJ2-3; len: 14; d_gene: .; abundance: .; v_gene: TRBV5-4; CDR3nt: TGTGCCAGCAGCCCAGGGCTCCTTACAGATACGCAGTATTTT; CDR3aa: CASSPGLLTDTQYF
j_gene: TRBJ2-3; len: 16; d_gene: .; abundance: .; v_gene: TRBV9; CDR3nt: TGTGCCAGCAGCGAGGGGGGGGCCGGTTTAACAGATACGCAGTATTTT; CDR3aa: CASSEGGAGLTDTQYF
j_gene: TRBJ2-5; len: 15; d_gene: .; abundance: once; v_gene: TRBV7-7; CDR3nt: TGTGCCAGCAGCCTAACCCCCCAGGGCCAAGAGACCCAGTACTTC; CDR3aa: CASSLTPQGQETQYF
j_gene: TRBJ1-1; len: 14; d_gene: .; abundance: .; v_gene: TRBV12-5; CDR3nt: TGTGCTAGTGGTAAGACAGAGCAGAACACTGAAGCTTTCTTT; CDR3aa: CASGKTEQNTEAFF
j_gene: TRBJ1-3; len: 12; d_gene: .; abundance: .; v_gene: TRBV10-3; CDR3nt: TGTGCCATCAGTGAGTCCCGGAACACCATATATTTT; CDR3aa: CAISESRNTIYF
j_gene: TRBJ2-3; len: 13; d_gene: .; abundance: .; v_gene: TRBV5-5; CDR3nt: TGTGCCGGACGGGGAAGAAACACAGATACGCAGTATTTT; CDR3aa: CAGRGRNTDTQYF
j_gene: TRBJ2-2; len: 17; d_gene: .; abundance: .; v_gene: TRBV2; CDR3nt: TGTGCCAGCAGCCACAAGCGCGGCGGGCCGATTTCCGGGGAGCTGTTTTTT; CDR3aa: CASSHKRGGPISGELFF
j_gene: TRBJ2-2; len: 14; d_gene: TRBD2; abundance: .; v_gene: TRBV29-1; CDR3nt: TGCAGCGTGACGGGGGGGCCGAGGACCGGGGAGCTGTTTTTT; CDR3aa: CSVTGGPRTGELFF
j_gene: TRBJ1-5; len: 14; d_gene: TRBD1; abundance: .; v_gene: TRBV2; CDR3nt: TGTGCCAGCGGACGACAGGGGGCTCGCCAGCCCCAGCATTTT; CDR3aa: CASGRQGARQPQHF
j_gene: TRBJ2-3; len: 14; d_gene: TRBD1; abundance: .; v_gene: TRBV5-1; CDR3nt: TGCGCCAGCAGCTTGGCCACAGGGGGAGATACGCAGTATTTT; CDR3aa: CASSLATGGDTQYF
j_gene: TRBJ1-6; len: 18; d_gene: TRBD1; abundance: .; v_gene: TRBV5-8; CDR3nt: TGTGCCAGCAGCTTGGCCCTGGGGGCAGGGGGCATTGGATCACCCCTCCACTTT; CDR3aa: CASSLALGAGGIGSPLHF
j_gene: TRBJ2-3; len: 15; d_gene: .; abundance: .; v_gene: TRBV5-1; CDR3nt: TGCGCCAGCAGCTTGGAGACACCGAGGGCAGATACGCAGTATTTT; CDR3aa: CASSLETPRADTQYF
j_gene: TRBJ2-6; len: 20; d_gene: TRBD1; abundance: .; v_gene: TRBV30; CDR3nt: TGTGCCTGGAAAGATTGGGACAGGGGGCTCCTCCTCTCTGGGGCCAACGTCCTGACTTTC; CDR3aa: CAWKDWDRGLLLSGANVLTF
j_gene: TRBJ2-3; len: 17; d_gene: TRBD2; abundance: .; v_gene: TRBV9; CDR3nt: TGTGCCAGCAGCGTAGCTGGCGGGGGGCGTAGCACAGATACGCAGTATTTT; CDR3aa: CASSVAGGGRSTDTQYF
j_gene: TRBJ1-2; len: 14; d_gene: .; abundance: .; v_gene: TRBV6-6; CDR3nt: TGTGCCAGCAGTTACGGACAAAATAACTATGGCTACACCTTC; CDR3aa: CASSYGQNNYGYTF
j_gene: TRBJ2-7; len: 13; d_gene: .; abundance: .; v_gene: TRBV19; CDR3nt: TGTGCCAGTAGTATCCCAGGGGATTACGAGCAGTACTTC; CDR3aa: CASSIPGDYEQYF
j_gene: TRBJ1-2; len: 16; d_gene: .; abundance: .; v_gene: TRBV19; CDR3nt: TGTGCCAGTAGTATTGTTAGGGGGAGAGCTAACTATGGCTACACCTTC; CDR3aa: CASSIVRGRANYGYTF
j_gene: TRBJ1-1; len: 15; d_gene: TRBD1; abundance: .; v_gene: TRBV27; CDR3nt: TGTGCCAGCAGACCAGGGACAGGGGATTTCACTGAAGCTTTCTTT; CDR3aa: CASRPGTGDFTEAFF
j_gene: TRBJ2-7; len: 14; d_gene: .; abundance: .; v_gene: TRBV7-2; CDR3nt: TGTGCCAGCAGCCCGGGACTCCCTGCCTACGAGCAGTACTTC; CDR3aa: CASSPGLPAYEQYF
j_gene: TRBJ2-2; len: 14; d_gene: .; abundance: few; v_gene: TRBV9; CDR3nt: TGTGCCAGCAGCGTAGACAGGGATACCGGGGAGCTGTTTTTT; CDR3aa: CASSVDRDTGELFF
j_gene: TRBJ1-4; len: 15; d_gene: TRBD1; abundance: .; v_gene: TRBV7-2; CDR3nt: TGTGCCAGCAGCCTCAGGGGGCGGTCTAATGAAAAACTGTTTTTT; CDR3aa: CASSLRGRSNEKLFF
j_gene: TRBJ1-2; len: 15; d_gene: .; abundance: .; v_gene: TRBV19; CDR3nt: TGTGCCAGTATTCGTAGGGGCCAGCCCCCGTATGGCTACACCTTC; CDR3aa: CASIRRGQPPYGYTF
j_gene: TRBJ1-5; len: 15; d_gene: .; abundance: .; v_gene: TRBV19; CDR3nt: TGTGCCAGTAGTATAGGAGACTATAGCAATCAGCCCCAGCATTTT; CDR3aa: CASSIGDYSNQPQHF
j_gene: TRBJ2-6; len: 20; d_gene: TRBD1; abundance: .; v_gene: TRBV27; CDR3nt: TGTGCCAGCAGTTTGTTCGCAGTTGGACAGGGGTCCTCTGGGGCCAACGTCCTGACTTTC; CDR3aa: CASSLFAVGQGSSGANVLTF
j_gene: TRBJ1-2; len: 16; d_gene: TRBD1; abundance: few; v_gene: TRBV18; CDR3nt: TGTGCCAGCTCACAGGGACAGGGAGAAGCTAACTATGGCTACACCTTC; CDR3aa: CASSQGQGEANYGYTF
j_gene: TRBJ1-6; len: 13; d_gene: .; abundance: .; v_gene: TRBV27; CDR3nt: TGTGCCAGCACATCCAGAAATAATTCACCCCTCCACTTT; CDR3aa: CASTSRNNSPLHF
j_gene: TRBJ1-1; len: 19; d_gene: .; abundance: .; v_gene: TRBV7-9; CDR3nt: TGTTCCAGCAGAAGAGGGCAGGCAGACGTTGTCGGTGGTAACACTGAAGCTTTCTTT; CDR3aa: CSSRRGQADVVGGNTEAFF
j_gene: TRBJ1-5; len: 13; d_gene: TRBD1; abundance: .; v_gene: TRBV10-2; CDR3nt: TGCGCCAGCAGTGAACCAGGGGGGCAGCCCCAGCATTTT; CDR3aa: CASSEPGGQPQHF
j_gene: TRBJ2-3; len: 15; d_gene: TRBD2; abundance: .; v_gene: TRBV28; CDR3nt: TGTGCCAGCAGTCTCAGGGACTATAGCACAGATACGCAGTATTTT; CDR3aa: CASSLRDYSTDTQYF
j_gene: TRBJ2-3; len: 16; d_gene: .; abundance: .; v_gene: TRBV6-1; CDR3nt: TGTGCCAGCAGTGGACAGATTGCCCCTAGCACAGATACGCAGTATTTT; CDR3aa: CASSGQIAPSTDTQYF
j_gene: TRBJ1-4; len: 19; d_gene: .; abundance: .; v_gene: TRBV5-4; CDR3nt: TGTGCCAGCAGCCTTTCTGGGAGGGAAAATGGGATGGGTAATGAAAAACTGTTTTTT; CDR3aa: CASSLSGRENGMGNEKLFF
j_gene: TRBJ2-2; len: 15; d_gene: .; abundance: once; v_gene: TRBV4-1; CDR3nt: TGCGCCAGCAGCCAGTCCCCGGGGGAAACCGGGGAGCTGTTTTTT; CDR3aa: CASSQSPGETGELFF